A selection of T cell receptor beta chains follows, all from one sample in a study of blood T cell repertoires in COVID-19. Sequencing used immunoSEQ multiplex PCR; TCRdb keeps in-frame clones, though not all of them. The sample has approximately 230,000 clones; about 89% are singletons. Material for sequencing was PBMCs or T cells enriched from blood (not recorded which). These receptors came from a woman in her 30s who had recovered from COVID-19. Both conserved end residues are part of each CDR3. Fields, in order: V gene, J gene, clone size, D gene, CDR3 DNA, CDR3 protein. D genes are given only for firm matches. Expanded clones get a size class; other rows say once, few or many, or leave the size out.

V gene: TRBV6-1; J gene: TRBJ2-7; clone size: .; D gene: TRBD1; CDR3 DNA: TGTGCCAGCAGTGACGGACAGGGTGGCTCCTACGAGCAGTACTTC; CDR3 protein: CASSDGQGGSYEQYF
V gene: TRBV11-2; J gene: TRBJ1-1; clone size: .; D gene: .; CDR3 DNA: TGTGCCAGCAGCCCAACAGGACGGACCGAAGCTTTCTTT; CDR3 protein: CASSPTGRTEAFF
V gene: TRBV5-1; J gene: TRBJ2-7; clone size: .; D gene: TRBD2; CDR3 DNA: TGCGCCAGCAGCTTGGACCTAGCGGTAATCTACGAGCAGTACTTC; CDR3 protein: CASSLDLAVIYEQYF
V gene: TRBV7-9; J gene: TRBJ2-1; clone size: .; D gene: .; CDR3 DNA: TGTGCCAGCAGCTTGACTGACTCCAATGAGCAGTTCTTC; CDR3 protein: CASSLTDSNEQFF
V gene: TRBV5-5; J gene: TRBJ1-1; clone size: .; D gene: .; CDR3 DNA: TGTGCCAGCAGCCCGGGGGGGTTCCCTAGGTTCACTGAAGCTTTCTTT; CDR3 protein: CASSPGGFPRFTEAFF
V gene: TRBV3-1/TRBV3-2; J gene: TRBJ1-3; clone size: .; D gene: .; CDR3 DNA: TGTGCCAGCAGCCCCCTGACTGGGAGCTCTGGAAACACCATATATTTT; CDR3 protein: CASSPLTGSSGNTIYF
V gene: TRBV28; J gene: TRBJ1-5; clone size: .; D gene: TRBD1; CDR3 DNA: TGTGCCAGCAGTTTGCAGGGGGGCTCAAATCAGCCCCAGCATTTT; CDR3 protein: CASSLQGGSNQPQHF
V gene: TRBV4-3; J gene: TRBJ2-1; clone size: .; D gene: .; CDR3 DNA: TGCGCCAGCAGCCAAGAGATCACAGTGCGCAATGAGCAGTTCTTC; CDR3 protein: CASSQEITVRNEQFF
V gene: TRBV7-3; J gene: TRBJ1-4; clone size: .; D gene: .; CDR3 DNA: TGTGCCAGCAGCTTCAAGGCGGGACGAGGAAATGAAAAACTGTTTTTT; CDR3 protein: CASSFKAGRGNEKLFF
V gene: TRBV19; J gene: TRBJ2-3; clone size: few; D gene: .; CDR3 DNA: TGTGCCAGTAGTATAGAGAGGACAGATACGCAGTATTTT; CDR3 protein: CASSIERTDTQYF
V gene: TRBV7-9; J gene: TRBJ2-2; clone size: once; D gene: .; CDR3 DNA: TGTGCCAGCAGATCTACCGGGTCAACCGGGGAGCTGTTTTTT; CDR3 protein: CASRSTGSTGELFF
V gene: TRBV19; J gene: TRBJ2-1; clone size: .; D gene: TRBD2; CDR3 DNA: TGTGCCAGTAGTTGGACTAGCGGGAGATCCCACAATGAGCAGTTCTTC; CDR3 protein: CASSWTSGRSHNEQFF
V gene: TRBV29-1; J gene: TRBJ1-2; clone size: .; D gene: TRBD1; CDR3 DNA: TGCAGCGCCTCTCCGGACAGGGCTAACTATGGCTACACCTTC; CDR3 protein: CSASPDRANYGYTF
V gene: TRBV28; J gene: TRBJ1-2; clone size: .; D gene: .; CDR3 DNA: TGTGCCAGCAACACCATCGGGCAGGGGTCTTCCTATGGCTACACCTTC; CDR3 protein: CASNTIGQGSSYGYTF
V gene: TRBV4-2; J gene: TRBJ1-5; clone size: once; D gene: .; CDR3 DNA: TGTGCCAGCAGCCAAGGGGCAGGAAATAGCAATCAGCCCCAGCATTTT; CDR3 protein: CASSQGAGNSNQPQHF
V gene: TRBV5-8; J gene: TRBJ2-1; clone size: .; D gene: .; CDR3 DNA: TGTGCCAGCTGGAAGATGGGGCAAACGTACAATGAGCAGTTCTTC; CDR3 protein: CASWKMGQTYNEQFF
V gene: TRBV5-1; J gene: TRBJ2-1; clone size: .; D gene: TRBD2; CDR3 DNA: TGCGCCAGCAGCCCGGGACCGGGGCGGGAGGGTAGCTCCTACAATGAGCAGTTCTTC; CDR3 protein: CASSPGPGREGSSYNEQFF
V gene: TRBV28; J gene: TRBJ2-7; clone size: .; D gene: .; CDR3 DNA: TGTGCCAGCAGTTTATCGGCAGGGCCTGGCGAGCAGTACTTC; CDR3 protein: CASSLSAGPGEQYF
V gene: TRBV3-1/TRBV3-2; J gene: TRBJ2-1; clone size: .; D gene: TRBD2; CDR3 DNA: TGTGCCAGCAGCCCCGGGACTACTAACAATGAGCAGTTCTTC; CDR3 protein: CASSPGTTNNEQFF
V gene: TRBV19; J gene: TRBJ1-3; clone size: .; D gene: .; CDR3 DNA: TGTGCCAGTAGTATTGGGCCGCTATTTGGAAACACCATATATTTT; CDR3 protein: CASSIGPLFGNTIYF
V gene: TRBV4-3; J gene: TRBJ1-2; clone size: once; D gene: .; CDR3 DNA: TGCGCCAGCAGCCAAGAACTAACAGGGAAAGGCTACACCTTC; CDR3 protein: CASSQELTGKGYTF
V gene: TRBV5-1; J gene: TRBJ2-1; clone size: .; D gene: .; CDR3 DNA: TGCGCCAGCAGCCTGAGCTCCTACAATGAGCAGTTCTTC; CDR3 protein: CASSLSSYNEQFF
V gene: TRBV28; J gene: TRBJ2-7; clone size: .; D gene: TRBD2; CDR3 DNA: TGTGCCAGCAGTTTACTTAGCGGGAGGGCGATTGTCGAGCAGTACTTC; CDR3 protein: CASSLLSGRAIVEQYF
V gene: TRBV4-2; J gene: TRBJ2-1; clone size: .; D gene: .; CDR3 DNA: TGTGCCAGCAGCCAAGATATTAGTATCTCCTACAATGAGCAGTTCTTC; CDR3 protein: CASSQDISISYNEQFF
V gene: TRBV2; J gene: TRBJ2-2; clone size: .; D gene: .; CDR3 DNA: TGTGCCAGGGATTCTTCGACAGGGAACACCGGGGAGCTGTTTTTT; CDR3 protein: CARDSSTGNTGELFF
V gene: TRBV19; J gene: TRBJ1-3; clone size: once; D gene: .; CDR3 DNA: TGTGCCAGTAGTATCGGGACACCGGTCTCGGGAAACACCATATATTTT; CDR3 protein: CASSIGTPVSGNTIYF
V gene: TRBV20-1; J gene: TRBJ1-5; clone size: .; D gene: .; CDR3 DNA: TGCAGTGCTAGTAGGGCGGGGGGGACTCAGCCCCAGCATTTT; CDR3 protein: CSASRAGGTQPQHF
V gene: TRBV28; J gene: TRBJ2-7; clone size: .; D gene: .; CDR3 DNA: TGTGCCAGCATCAGACCACAGACCTACGAGCAGTACTTC; CDR3 protein: CASIRPQTYEQYF
V gene: TRBV30; J gene: TRBJ2-7; clone size: .; D gene: TRBD1; CDR3 DNA: TGTGCCTGGACCAACAGGGGTACCTACGAGCAGTACTTC; CDR3 protein: CAWTNRGTYEQYF
V gene: TRBV29-1; J gene: TRBJ1-5; clone size: .; D gene: .; CDR3 DNA: TGCAGCGTTGAAGTGGGAGGGGTGGATCAGCCCCAGCATTTT; CDR3 protein: CSVEVGGVDQPQHF
V gene: TRBV18; J gene: TRBJ1-4; clone size: .; D gene: .; CDR3 DNA: TGTGCTTCTTCGAGGCCTAATGAAAAACTGTTTTTT; CDR3 protein: CASSRPNEKLFF
V gene: TRBV5-6; J gene: TRBJ2-7; clone size: .; D gene: .; CDR3 DNA: TGTGCCAGCAGCTTGGGTGGCGGAGGGCCTTACGAGCAGTACTTC; CDR3 protein: CASSLGGGGPYEQYF
V gene: TRBV4-3; J gene: TRBJ2-7; clone size: .; D gene: TRBD2; CDR3 DNA: TGCGCCAGCAGCCAAGCTAGCGGGGGACTCTACGAGCAGTACTTC; CDR3 protein: CASSQASGGLYEQYF
V gene: TRBV7-2; J gene: TRBJ1-5; clone size: .; D gene: .; CDR3 DNA: TGTGCCAGCAGTCCACAATACGGGAGCAATCAGCCCCAGCATTTT; CDR3 protein: CASSPQYGSNQPQHF
V gene: TRBV28; J gene: TRBJ2-4; clone size: .; D gene: .; CDR3 DNA: TGTGCCAGCAGTTTTCTCGAGACAGATGTAGACATTCAGTACTTC; CDR3 protein: CASSFLETDVDIQYF
V gene: TRBV7-9; J gene: TRBJ1-1; clone size: .; D gene: .; CDR3 DNA: TGTGCCAGCAGCCACTTTCTCGACCGGGACATCGAAGCTTTCTTT; CDR3 protein: CASSHFLDRDIEAFF
V gene: TRBV27; J gene: TRBJ2-3; clone size: once; D gene: .; CDR3 DNA: TGTAACAGGGGAGCGGGAGCTTACACAGATACGCAGTATTTT; CDR3 protein: CNRGAGAYTDTQYF
V gene: TRBV4-3; J gene: TRBJ1-2; clone size: .; D gene: .; CDR3 DNA: TGCGCCAGCAGCCTACTCCCCCGTGATGGCTACACCTTC; CDR3 protein: CASSLLPRDGYTF
V gene: TRBV4-1; J gene: TRBJ2-2; clone size: .; D gene: .; CDR3 DNA: TGCGCCAGCAGCCACGGGACTGGGGTAACCGGGGAGCTGTTTTTT; CDR3 protein: CASSHGTGVTGELFF
V gene: TRBV27; J gene: TRBJ1-2; clone size: .; D gene: TRBD1; CDR3 DNA: TGTGCCAGCAGTTACAGGGGACTTTTTGACTATGGCTACACCTTC; CDR3 protein: CASSYRGLFDYGYTF
V gene: TRBV19; J gene: TRBJ1-1; clone size: .; D gene: .; CDR3 DNA: TGTGCCAGTAAGGAACAGGCGCCCCTGAACACTGAAGCTTTCTTT; CDR3 protein: CASKEQAPLNTEAFF
V gene: TRBV21-1; J gene: TRBJ2-3; clone size: .; D gene: .; CDR3 DNA: TGTGCCAGCAGCACCCCCTGGACTAGCGCTTTTACAGATACGCAGTATTTT; CDR3 protein: CASSTPWTSAFTDTQYF
V gene: TRBV6-5; J gene: TRBJ1-2; clone size: .; D gene: TRBD1; CDR3 DNA: TGTGCCAGCAGTTACTCGGCAGGGGGATATGGCTACACCTTC; CDR3 protein: CASSYSAGGYGYTF
V gene: TRBV6-4; J gene: TRBJ1-2; clone size: .; D gene: TRBD1; CDR3 DNA: TGTGCCAGCAGTCAGACAGGGCTCGGGGGCTACACCTTC; CDR3 protein: CASSQTGLGGYTF
V gene: TRBV7-9; J gene: TRBJ2-2; clone size: .; D gene: .; CDR3 DNA: TGTGCCAGCAGCCTACGGAGGAGCGATCCGAACACCGGGGAGCTGTTTTTT; CDR3 protein: CASSLRRSDPNTGELFF
V gene: TRBV11-2; J gene: TRBJ1-2; clone size: .; D gene: .; CDR3 DNA: TGTGCCAGCAGCCCTAGTGGGGGCTATGGCTATGGCTACACCTTC; CDR3 protein: CASSPSGGYGYGYTF